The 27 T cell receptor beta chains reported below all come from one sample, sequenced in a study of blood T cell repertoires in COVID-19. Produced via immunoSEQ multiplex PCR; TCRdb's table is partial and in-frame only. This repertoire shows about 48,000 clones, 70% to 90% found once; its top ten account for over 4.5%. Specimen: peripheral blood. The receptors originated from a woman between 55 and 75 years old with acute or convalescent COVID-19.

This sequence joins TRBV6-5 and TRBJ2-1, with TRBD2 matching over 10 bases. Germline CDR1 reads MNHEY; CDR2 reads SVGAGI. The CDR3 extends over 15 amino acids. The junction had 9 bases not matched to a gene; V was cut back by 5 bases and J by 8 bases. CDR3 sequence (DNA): TGTGCCAGCAGTCAACGGGGACTAGCGATCCATGAGCAGTTCTTC. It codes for CASSQRGLAIHEQFF.

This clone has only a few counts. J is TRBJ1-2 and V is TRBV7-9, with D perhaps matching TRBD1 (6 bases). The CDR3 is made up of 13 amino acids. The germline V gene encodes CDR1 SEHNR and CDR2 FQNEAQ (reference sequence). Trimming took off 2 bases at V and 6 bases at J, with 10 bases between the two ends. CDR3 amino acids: CASSLTTGNGYTF. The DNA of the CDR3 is TGTGCCAGCAGCTTAACTACAGGGAATGGCTACACCTTC.

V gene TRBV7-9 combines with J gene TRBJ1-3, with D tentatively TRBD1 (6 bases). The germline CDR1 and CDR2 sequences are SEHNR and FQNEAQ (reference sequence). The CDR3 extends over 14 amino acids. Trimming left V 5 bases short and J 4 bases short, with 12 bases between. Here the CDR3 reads CASSLRTAGNTIYF. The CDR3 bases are TGTGCCAGCAGCCTTAGGACAGCCGGAAACACCATATATTTT.

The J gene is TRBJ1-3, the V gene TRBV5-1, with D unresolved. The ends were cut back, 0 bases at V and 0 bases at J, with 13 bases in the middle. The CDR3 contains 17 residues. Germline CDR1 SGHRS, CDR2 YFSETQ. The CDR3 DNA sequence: TGCGCCAGCAGCTTGGTTGGAGGTTCGAACTCTGGAAACACCATATATTTT. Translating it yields CASSLVGGSNSGNTIYF. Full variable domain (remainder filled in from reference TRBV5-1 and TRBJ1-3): KAGVTQTPRYLIKTRGQQVTLSCSPISGHRSVSWYQQTPGQGLQFLFEYFSETQRNKGNFPGRFSGRQFSNSRSEMNVSTLELGDSALYLCASSLVGGSNSGNTIYFGEGSWLTVV.

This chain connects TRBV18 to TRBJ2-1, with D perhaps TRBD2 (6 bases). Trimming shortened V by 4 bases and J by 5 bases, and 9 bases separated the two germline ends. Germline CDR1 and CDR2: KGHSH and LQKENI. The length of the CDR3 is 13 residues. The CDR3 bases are TGTGCCAGCTCACGGGGGGAAAACAATGAGCAGTTCTTC. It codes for CASSRGENNEQFF.

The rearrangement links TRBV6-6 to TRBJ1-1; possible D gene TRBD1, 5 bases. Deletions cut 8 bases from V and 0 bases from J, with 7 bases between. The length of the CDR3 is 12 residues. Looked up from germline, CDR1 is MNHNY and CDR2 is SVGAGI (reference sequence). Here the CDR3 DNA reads TGTGCCAGCGGGGGGATGAACACTGAAGCTTTCTTT. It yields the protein CASGGMNTEAFF.

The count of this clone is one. The CDR3 sequence is CASSPGTGSNRFGYTF. The CDR3 nucleotides read TGCGCCAGCAGCCCAGGAACAGGGAGCAATAGATTTGGCTACACCTTC. The genes are TRBV4-1 and TRBJ1-2; D perhaps matches TRBD1 (6 bases). This CDR3 is 16 amino acids long. V was shortened by 4 bases and J by 7 bases, with 22 bases between the two germline ends. CDR1 is MGHRA and CDR2 is YSYEKL in the germline V gene.

The CDR3 here is CASSLRGRGVFDTQYF. DNA of the CDR3: TGTGCCAGCAGCCTAAGGGGCAGGGGGGTGTTTGATACGCAGTATTTT. The chain uses TRBV11-1 and TRBJ2-3; D is possibly TRBD1 (7 bases). Looked up from germline, CDR1 is SGHAT and CDR2 is FQDESV (reference sequence). The CDR3 has 16 residues. Trimming removed 5 bases at V and 6 bases at J, with 21 bases between.

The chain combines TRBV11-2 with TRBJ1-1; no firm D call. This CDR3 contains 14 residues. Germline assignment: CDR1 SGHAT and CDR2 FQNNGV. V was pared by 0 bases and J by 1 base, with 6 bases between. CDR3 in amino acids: CASSLDSRNTEAFF. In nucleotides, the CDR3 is TGTGCCAGCAGCTTAGATTCGAGGAACACTGAAGCTTTCTTT. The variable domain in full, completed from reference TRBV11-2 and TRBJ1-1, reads EAGVAQSPRYKIIEKRQSVAFWCNPISGHATLYWYQQILGQGPKLLIQFQNNGVVDDSQLPKDRFSAERLKGVDSTLKIQPAKLEDSAVYLCASSLDSRNTEAFFGQGTRLTVV.

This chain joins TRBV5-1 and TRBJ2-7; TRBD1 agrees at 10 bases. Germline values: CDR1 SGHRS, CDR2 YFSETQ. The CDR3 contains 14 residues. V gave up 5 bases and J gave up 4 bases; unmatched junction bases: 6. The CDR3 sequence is CASRPQGQGYEQYF. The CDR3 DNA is TGCGCCAGCAGGCCTCAGGGACAGGGGTACGAGCAGTACTTC.

Here the CDR3 reads CASSPRTGSSPQHF. DNA for the CDR3: TGTGCCAGCAGCCCCAGGACAGGGTCTTCGCCCCAGCATTTT. The chain employs TRBV7-8 and TRBJ1-5; 8 bases match TRBD1. J lost 9 bases, V lost 5 bases, and 9 bases had no gene match. The CDR3 loop spans 14 amino acids. Germline V gene data show CDR1 as SGHVS and CDR2 as FQNEAQ.

The CDR3 region has the DNA TGTGCCAGCAGCTTAGCGCGGCTTAGCACAGATACGCAGTATTTT. Amino acids: CASSLARLSTDTQYF. V and J are TRBV7-8 and TRBJ2-3; D call uncertain. The CDR3 consists of 15 residues. Trimming left V 0 bases short and J 0 bases short, with 7 bases between. The germline CDR1 and CDR2 sequences are SGHVS and FQNEAQ.

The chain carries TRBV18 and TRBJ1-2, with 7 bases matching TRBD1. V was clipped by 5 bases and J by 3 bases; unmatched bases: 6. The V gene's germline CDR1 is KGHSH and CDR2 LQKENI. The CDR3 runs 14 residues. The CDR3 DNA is TGTGCCAGCTCATACAGGGGTATGGACTATGGCTACACCTTC. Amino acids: CASSYRGMDYGYTF.

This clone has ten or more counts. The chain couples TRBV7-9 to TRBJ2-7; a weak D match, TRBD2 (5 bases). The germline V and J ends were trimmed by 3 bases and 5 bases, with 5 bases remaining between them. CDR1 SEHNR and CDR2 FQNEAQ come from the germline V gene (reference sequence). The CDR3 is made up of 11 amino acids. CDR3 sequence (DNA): TGTGCCAGCAGCTTCGGGGACGAGCAGTACTTC. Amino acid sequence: CASSFGDEQYF.

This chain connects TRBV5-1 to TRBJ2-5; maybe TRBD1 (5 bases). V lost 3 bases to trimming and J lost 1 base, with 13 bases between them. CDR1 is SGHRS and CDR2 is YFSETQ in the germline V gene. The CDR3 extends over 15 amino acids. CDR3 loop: CASSSTSTAQETQYF. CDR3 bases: TGCGCCAGCAGCTCTACTTCGACAGCCCAAGAGACCCAGTACTTC. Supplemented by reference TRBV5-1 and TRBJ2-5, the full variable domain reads KAGVTQTPRYLIKTRGQQVTLSCSPISGHRSVSWYQQTPGQGLQFLFEYFSETQRNKGNFPGRFSGRQFSNSRSEMNVSTLELGDSALYLCASSSTSTAQETQYFGPGTRLLVL.

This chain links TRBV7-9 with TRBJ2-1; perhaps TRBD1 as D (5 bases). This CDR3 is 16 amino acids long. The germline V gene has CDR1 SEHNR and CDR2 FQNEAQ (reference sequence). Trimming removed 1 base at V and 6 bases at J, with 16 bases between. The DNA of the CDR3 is TGTGCCAGCAGCTTAGTAGGCAGGGTACTTGGCAATGAGCAGTTCTTC. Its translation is CASSLVGRVLGNEQFF.

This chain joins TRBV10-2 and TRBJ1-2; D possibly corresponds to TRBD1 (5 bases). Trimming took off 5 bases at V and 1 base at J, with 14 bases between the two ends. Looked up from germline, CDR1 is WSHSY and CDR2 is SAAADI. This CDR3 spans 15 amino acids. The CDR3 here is CASSTSTGGNYGYTF. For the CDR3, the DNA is TGCGCCAGCAGTACTTCTACGGGGGGTAACTATGGCTACACCTTC.

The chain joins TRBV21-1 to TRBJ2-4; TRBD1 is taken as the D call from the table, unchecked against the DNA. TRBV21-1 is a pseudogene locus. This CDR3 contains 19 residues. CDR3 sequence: CASTKGCTVWPLAKNIQYF. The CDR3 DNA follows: TGTGCCAGCACCAAAGGGTGTACAGTATGGCCTCTAGCCAAAAACATTCAGTACTTC.

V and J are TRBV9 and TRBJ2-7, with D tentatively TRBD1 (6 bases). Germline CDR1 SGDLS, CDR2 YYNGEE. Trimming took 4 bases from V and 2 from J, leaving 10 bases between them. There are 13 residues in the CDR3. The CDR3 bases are TGTGCCAGCAGCCAGGGGCCGCCCTACGAGCAGTACTTC. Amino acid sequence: CASSQGPPYEQYF.

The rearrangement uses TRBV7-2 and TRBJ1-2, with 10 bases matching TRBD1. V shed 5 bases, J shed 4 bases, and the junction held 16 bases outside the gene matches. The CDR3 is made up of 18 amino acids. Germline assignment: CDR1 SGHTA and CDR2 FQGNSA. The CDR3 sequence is CASSPGQGEILSGYGYTF. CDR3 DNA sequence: TGTGCCAGCAGCCCAGGACAGGGGGAAATACTTTCTGGCTATGGCTACACCTTC.

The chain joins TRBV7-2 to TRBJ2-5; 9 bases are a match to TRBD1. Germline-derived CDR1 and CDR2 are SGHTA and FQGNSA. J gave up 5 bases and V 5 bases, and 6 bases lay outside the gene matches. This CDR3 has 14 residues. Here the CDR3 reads CASSVDRGSETQYF. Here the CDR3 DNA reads TGTGCCAGCAGCGTGGACAGGGGTTCGGAGACCCAGTACTTC.

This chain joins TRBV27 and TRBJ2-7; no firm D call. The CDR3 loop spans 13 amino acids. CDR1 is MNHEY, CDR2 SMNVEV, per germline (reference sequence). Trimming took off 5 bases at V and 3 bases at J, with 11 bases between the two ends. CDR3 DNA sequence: TGTGCCAGCAGTGCCGCGATATTCTACGAGCAGTACTTC. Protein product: CASSAAIFYEQYF.

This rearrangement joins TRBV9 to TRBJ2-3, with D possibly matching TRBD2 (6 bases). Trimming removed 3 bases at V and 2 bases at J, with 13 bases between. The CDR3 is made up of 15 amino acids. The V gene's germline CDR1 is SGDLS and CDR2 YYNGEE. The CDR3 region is CASSALAALTDTQYF. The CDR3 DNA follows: TGTGCCAGCAGCGCACTAGCTGCCCTCACAGATACGCAGTATTTT. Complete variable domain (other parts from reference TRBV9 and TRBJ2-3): DSGVTQTPKHLITATGQRVTLRCSPRSGDLSVYWYQQSLDQGLQFLIQYYNGEERAKGNILERFSAQQFPDLHSELNLSSLELGDSALYFCASSALAALTDTQYFGPGTRLTVL.

The CDR3 is CASSPGGIVKAFF. In DNA form, the CDR3 reads TGTGCCAGCAGCCCTGGAGGAATTGTGAAAGCTTTCTTT. V is TRBV9 and J is TRBJ1-1; D unclear. Germline V gene sequence: CDR1 SGDLS, CDR2 YYNGEE. The CDR3 loop spans 13 amino acids. V was trimmed by 4 bases and J by 9 bases, leaving 16 bases between them.

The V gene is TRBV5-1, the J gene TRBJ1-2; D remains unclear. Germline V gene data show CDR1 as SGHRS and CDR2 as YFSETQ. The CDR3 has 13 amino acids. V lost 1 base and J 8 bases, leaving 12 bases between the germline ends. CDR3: CASSLTRMVGYTF. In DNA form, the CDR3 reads TGCGCCAGCAGCTTGACGCGGATGGTCGGCTACACCTTC. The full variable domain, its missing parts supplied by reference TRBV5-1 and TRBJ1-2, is KAGVTQTPRYLIKTRGQQVTLSCSPISGHRSVSWYQQTPGQGLQFLFEYFSETQRNKGNFPGRFSGRQFSNSRSEMNVSTLELGDSALYLCASSLTRMVGYTFGSGTRLTVV.

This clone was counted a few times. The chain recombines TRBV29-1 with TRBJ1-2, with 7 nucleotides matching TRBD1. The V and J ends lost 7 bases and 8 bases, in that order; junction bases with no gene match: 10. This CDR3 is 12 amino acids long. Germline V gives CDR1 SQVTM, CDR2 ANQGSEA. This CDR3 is CSAMGDSGGYTF. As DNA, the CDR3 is TGCAGCGCAATGGGGGACAGCGGAGGCTACACCTTC.

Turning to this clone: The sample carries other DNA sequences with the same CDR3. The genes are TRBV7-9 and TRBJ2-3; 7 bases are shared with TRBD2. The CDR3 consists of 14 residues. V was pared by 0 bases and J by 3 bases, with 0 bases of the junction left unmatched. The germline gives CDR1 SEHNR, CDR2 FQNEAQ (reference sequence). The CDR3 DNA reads TGTGCCAGCAGCTTAGCGGGGGGGACAGATACGCAGTATTTT. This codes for CASSLAGGTDTQYF.